One and the same sample provided the 4 T cell receptor beta chains below, sequenced in a study of T cells after yellow fever vaccination. TCRdb used MiXCR to reprocess the 5' RACE reads, holding one entry per CDR3 protein. Counted here are about 85,000 distinct CDR3 sequences, 10% to 15% occurring once; the ten biggest clones make up 20% to 25%. Specimen: CD8+ T cells not binding an NS4B(214-222) dextramer, sorted from PBMCs, collected 20 to 25 days after the first yellow fever vaccination. The receptors derive from a man between 18 and 29 years old who received the YFV17D yellow fever vaccine.

This rearrangement joins TRBV7-2 to TRBJ2-3; D is ambiguous. V was clipped by 5 bases and J by 0 bases, with 24 bases between them. The CDR3 runs to 19 residues. Germline assignment: CDR1 SGHTA and CDR2 FQGNSA. The CDR3 DNA is TGTGCCAGCAGCGGACGACGCCGAAACAAACCCACTAGCACAGATACGCAGTATTTT. Amino acid sequence: CASSGRRRNKPTSTDTQYF.

In its sample, this clonotype was seen a few times. This chain joins TRBV4-1 and TRBJ1-1, with unresolved D. CDR1 and CDR2 (germline): MGHRA, YSYEKL. V was shortened by 8 bases and J by 3 bases, with 13 bases between the two germline ends. The CDR3 is 13 amino acids. In DNA, the CDR3 is TGCGCCAGCGGCTTAAAAGAGGACACTGAAGCTTTCTTT. This encodes CASGLKEDTEAFF.

A few counts support this clonotype. V gene TRBV6-2 or TRBV6-3 combines with J gene TRBJ2-1; 9 bases are shared with TRBD1. The germline gives CDR1 MNHEY, CDR2 SVGEGT. The CDR3 runs to 15 residues. V lost 6 bases and J lost 6; bases outside the gene matches: 9. The CDR3 DNA reads as TGTGCCAGCAGCCAGCGGGACAGGGAGTTCAATGAGCAGTTCTTC. Its protein is CASSQRDREFNEQFF.

This clonotype was picked up a small number of times. V usage is TRBV12-3 or TRBV12-4 and J usage is TRBJ2-5; the D gene is possibly TRBD2 (6 bases). This CDR3 contains 13 residues. Trimming removed 5 bases at V and 7 bases at J, with 14 bases between. CDR3 protein: CASSRSEEGTQYF. In nucleotides, the CDR3 is TGTGCCAGCAGTCGTAGCGAGGAGGGGACCCAGTACTTC.